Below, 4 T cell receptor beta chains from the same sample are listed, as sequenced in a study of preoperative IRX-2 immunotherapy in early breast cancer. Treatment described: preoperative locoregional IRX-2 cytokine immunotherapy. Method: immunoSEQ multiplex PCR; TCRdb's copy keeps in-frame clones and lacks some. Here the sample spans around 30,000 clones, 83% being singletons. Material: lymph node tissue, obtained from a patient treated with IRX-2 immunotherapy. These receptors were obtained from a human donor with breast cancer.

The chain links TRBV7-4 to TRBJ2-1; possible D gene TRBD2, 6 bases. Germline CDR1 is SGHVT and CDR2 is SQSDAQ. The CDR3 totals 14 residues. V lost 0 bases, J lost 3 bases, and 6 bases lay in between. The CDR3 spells CASSLAGGYNEQFF. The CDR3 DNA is TGTGCCAGCAGCTTAGCGGGAGGCTACAATGAGCAGTTCTTC.

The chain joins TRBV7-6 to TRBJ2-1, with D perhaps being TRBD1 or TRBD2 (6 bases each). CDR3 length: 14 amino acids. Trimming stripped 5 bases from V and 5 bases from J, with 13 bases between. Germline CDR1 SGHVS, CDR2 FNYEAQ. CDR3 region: CASSISGANNEQFF. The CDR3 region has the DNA TGTGCCAGCAGCATCTCGGGGGCAAACAATGAGCAGTTCTTC.

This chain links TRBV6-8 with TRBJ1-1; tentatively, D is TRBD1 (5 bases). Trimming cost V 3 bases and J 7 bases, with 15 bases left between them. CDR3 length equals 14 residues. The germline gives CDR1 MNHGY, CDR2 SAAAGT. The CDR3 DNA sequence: TGTGCCAGCAGTTATTTATGGGGGTCGGTTGAAGCTTTCTTT. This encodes CASSYLWGSVEAFF.

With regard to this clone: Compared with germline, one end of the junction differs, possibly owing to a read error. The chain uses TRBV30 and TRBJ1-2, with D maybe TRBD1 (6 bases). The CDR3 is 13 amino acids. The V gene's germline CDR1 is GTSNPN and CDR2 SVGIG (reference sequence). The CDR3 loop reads CAWTPGQNYGYTF. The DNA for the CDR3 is TGTGCCTGGACCCCCGGACAGAACTATGGCTACACCTTT.